The 6 T cell receptor beta chains below all came from one sample that was sequenced in a study of T cell clonality in common variable immunodeficiency. Study outcomes and limitations: In common variable immunodeficiency, TCR beta chains reportedly carried fewer deletions and N-nucleotide insertions.

The data were produced by immunoSEQ multiplex PCR, yet TCRdb's version contains in-frame clones alone and is incomplete. The profile covers some 21,000 clones, none occurring a single time. No antigen has been identified for these receptors. The sequenced sample was peripheral blood mononuclear cells. The receptors here all came from a human donor with common variable immunodeficiency.

Concerning this clone itself: The CDR3 end lies 3 residues beyond the end of the read and is filled in from the germline J gene. This chain uses TRBV18 with TRBJ2-7; 10 bases map to TRBD1. The ends lost 3 bases at V and 4 bases at J; junction bases unmatched: 9. Germline CDR1 KGHSH, CDR2 LQKENI. CDR3 length: 16 amino acids. The CDR3 here is CASSPRGTGVGYEQYF. The DNA read from the CDR3 is TGTGCCAGCTCACCGCGAGGGACAGGGGTAGGGTACGAG.

With regard to this clone: Read sequence stops 3 residues before the CDR3 end, and the germline J gene provides the missing end. This chain uses TRBV18 with TRBJ2-5; 11 nucleotides agree with TRBD2. The length of the CDR3 is 15 residues. V trimming: 2 bases; J trimming: 5 bases; junction bases outside the gene matches: 4. CDR1 is KGHSH, CDR2 LQKENI, per germline. CDR3: CASSPTSGRGETQYF. The sequenced CDR3 bases are TGTGCCAGCTCACCAACTAGCGGGAGAGGCGAGACC.

This clone was seen ten or more times. The CDR3 extends 3 residues past the end of the read, so its final part is completed from the germline J gene. The chain links TRBV7-2 to TRBJ2-7, with a tentative D call TRBD1 (6 bases). V lost 5 bases and J lost 0, with 11 bases in between. The CDR3 has 14 residues. CDR1 is SGHTA and CDR2 is FQGNSA in the germline V gene. CDR3 loop: CASSLRDTSYEQYF. Incomplete CDR3 DNA: TGTGCCAGCAGCCTACGGGACACCTCCTACGAG.

Concerning this clone: The read is 3 residues too short to cover the CDR3 end, so that end is filled in from the germline J gene. This rearrangement joins TRBV6-2 or TRBV6-3 to TRBJ2-2; D call uncertain. This CDR3 has 14 residues. Trimming pared 2 bases from V and 6 bases from J, leaving 10 bases between. Germline CDR1 reads MNHEY; CDR2 reads SVGEGT. CDR3 DNA (partial): TGTGCCAGCAGTTACGAGCCCAATCCCGGGGAG. Translating gives CASSYEPNPGE. The CDR3, in full, reads CASSYEPNPGELFF.

This clone was seen only a few times. The read is 3 residues too short to cover the CDR3 end, so that end is filled in from the germline J gene. This chain connects TRBV20-1 to TRBJ1-5, with D possibly TRBD1 on 5 matching bases. V shed 1 base and J shed 6 bases, with 10 bases lying between them. This CDR3 contains 13 residues. The germline gives CDR1 DFQATT, CDR2 SNEGSKA (reference sequence). CDR3: CSARGIGVQPQHF. The CDR3 bases that were read are TGCAGTGCTAGAGGTATAGGGGTTCAGCCC.

This clone was found many times. The CDR3 extends 3 residues past the end of the read, so its final part is completed from the germline J gene. The chain uses TRBV7-3 and TRBJ2-3, with 7 bases lining up with TRBD1. Trimming at V came to 5 bases and at J to 5 bases, leaving 10 bases not matched to a gene. Germline V gene data show CDR1 as SGHTA and CDR2 as FQGTGA. The CDR3 runs to 15 residues. The CDR3 DNA, read in part, is TGTGCCAGCAGCCAGACAGGGATGGGTGGAGATACG. Translated: CASSQTGMGGDT. The entire CDR3 protein is CASSQTGMGGDTQYF. The full variable domain, its missing parts supplied by reference TRBV7-3 and TRBJ2-3, is GAGVSQTPSNKVTEKGKYVELRCDPISGHTALYWYRQSLGQGPEFLIYFQGTGAADDSGLPNDRFFAVRPEGSVSTLKIQRTERGDSAVYLCASSQTGMGGDTQYFGPGTRLTVL.